The rows below give T cell receptor beta chains drawn from one sample of a study of regulatory T cells in long-lasting Graves disease. TCRdb called the multiplex PCR reads again in MiXCR, with one record for every CDR3 protein. The data contain roughly 300,000 distinct CDR3 sequences, 20% to 25% of them singletons. The specimen was peripheral blood mononuclear cells (PBMCs), collected when the disease was refractory, from a patient treated with antithyroid drugs. The origin of the receptors is a female donor with Graves disease. Each CDR3 is given with its conserved first and last residue. The order of the fields is D gene, V gene, J gene, CDR3 protein. D genes are given only for firm matches.

d_gene: NA
v_gene: TRBV28
j_gene: TRBJ2-5
CDR3aa: CASSLRPQIFPQETQYF

d_gene: NA
v_gene: TRBV6-1
j_gene: TRBJ2-5
CDR3aa: CASSRQYNQETQYF

d_gene: NA
v_gene: TRBV5-1
j_gene: NA
CDR3aa: CASSLPPGYEQFF

d_gene: NA
v_gene: TRBV19
j_gene: TRBJ1-4
CDR3aa: CASTGTTSTNEKLFF

d_gene: TRBD2
v_gene: TRBV20-1
j_gene: TRBJ2-7
CDR3aa: CSASWTSGVYEQYF

d_gene: NA
v_gene: TRBV4-3
j_gene: TRBJ1-2
CDR3aa: CASSQEGSKNSGYTF

d_gene: TRBD2
v_gene: TRBV5-1
j_gene: TRBJ2-2
CDR3aa: CASSFLAGVLTGELFF

d_gene: TRBD1
v_gene: TRBV18
j_gene: TRBJ1-1
CDR3aa: CASSPTGEDTEAFF

d_gene: TRBD1
v_gene: TRBV28
j_gene: TRBJ2-7
CDR3aa: CASTFGTGGYEQYF

d_gene: TRBD2
v_gene: TRBV28
j_gene: TRBJ2-5
CDR3aa: CASRPLRLADKQETQYF

d_gene: TRBD2
v_gene: TRBV27
j_gene: TRBJ2-5
CDR3aa: CASSFTGGPGETQYF

d_gene: NA
v_gene: TRBV11-2
j_gene: TRBJ2-7
CDR3aa: CASSSFWGVSYEQYF

d_gene: NA
v_gene: TRBV28
j_gene: TRBJ1-3
CDR3aa: CASFRVPGNTIYF

d_gene: NA
v_gene: TRBV24-1
j_gene: TRBJ1-5
CDR3aa: CATSDQQVRNYSNQPQHF

d_gene: TRBD2
v_gene: TRBV27
j_gene: TRBJ2-7
CDR3aa: CASRPIIAGAAGEQYF

d_gene: NA
v_gene: TRBV10-2
j_gene: TRBJ2-1
CDR3aa: CASTTGDYNEQFF

d_gene: TRBD2
v_gene: TRBV4-3
j_gene: TRBJ2-5
CDR3aa: CASSQDRLAGETQYF

d_gene: NA
v_gene: TRBV19
j_gene: TRBJ1-1
CDR3aa: CATKTGGEGTEAFF

d_gene: NA
v_gene: TRBV27
j_gene: TRBJ1-1
CDR3aa: CASSLVGLNTEAFF

d_gene: TRBD2
v_gene: TRBV5-1
j_gene: TRBJ2-7
CDR3aa: CASSLATTSGSGYEQYF

d_gene: NA
v_gene: TRBV20-1
j_gene: TRBJ1-5
CDR3aa: CSARDRAGNQPQHF

d_gene: NA
v_gene: TRBV7-6
j_gene: TRBJ1-5
CDR3aa: CASSLLQGSNQPQHF

d_gene: TRBD1
v_gene: TRBV28
j_gene: TRBJ1-1
CDR3aa: CASSRPGTGHTEAFF

d_gene: TRBD2
v_gene: TRBV2
j_gene: TRBJ2-1
CDR3aa: CASREYSAGVRNEQFF

d_gene: TRBD1
v_gene: TRBV18
j_gene: TRBJ1-4
CDR3aa: CASSFGQAEKLFF

d_gene: NA
v_gene: TRBV28
j_gene: TRBJ2-2
CDR3aa: CASGEGNTGELFF